The 16 T cell receptor beta chains listed next were all sequenced from one sample in a study of blood T cell repertoires in COVID-19. Using immunoSEQ multiplex PCR, the repertoire was profiled, and TCRdb retains in-frame clones only, with some absent. The table records roughly 500,000 clones, 70% to 90% of them present only once. The sequencing input was PBMCs or T cells enriched from blood (not recorded which). The receptors shown here come from a woman in her thirties or forties who had recovered from COVID-19.

This chain links TRBV6-2 or TRBV6-3 with TRBJ1-2, with 7 positions matching TRBD1. CDR1 and CDR2 from the germline V gene are MNHEY and SVGEGT. Trimming took 6 bases from V and 2 from J; bases not matched to a gene: 12. The CDR3 runs to 16 residues. CDR3 DNA sequence: TGTGCCAGCAGACCTACAGGATTACAGGGGAACTATGGCTACACCTTC. Translation: CASRPTGLQGNYGYTF.

The chain joins TRBV24-1 to TRBJ1-2; perhaps TRBD1 as D (6 bases). V lost 4 bases to trimming and J lost 2 bases, with 7 bases between them. The length of the CDR3 is 13 residues. Germline CDR1 reads KGHDR; CDR2 reads SFDVKD. The CDR3 DNA sequence: TGTGCCACCAGTGAAGGGGGAAACTATGGCTACACCTTC. Encoded protein: CATSEGGNYGYTF.

The V and J genes are TRBV19 and TRBJ1-1; D is possibly TRBD1 (5 bases). V was cut by 5 bases and J by 0 bases, with 7 bases left in between. CDR3 length: 13 amino acids. Germline-derived CDR1 and CDR2 are LNHDA and SQIVND (reference sequence). CDR3 in DNA: TGTGCCAGTAGTCGACAGTTGAACACTGAAGCTTTCTTT. Residues: CASSRQLNTEAFF.

V gene TRBV28 combines with J gene TRBJ2-3; TRBD2 matches 8 bases. Germline assignment: CDR1 MDHEN and CDR2 SYDVKM. The CDR3 contains 15 residues. Germline trimming cut 2 bases from V and 1 base from J; bases unmatched to any gene: 2. This CDR3 is CASSLATSGTDTQYF. The DNA for the CDR3 is TGTGCCAGCAGTTTAGCGACTAGCGGCACAGATACGCAGTATTTT.

The chain employs TRBV30 and TRBJ2-1, with 9 bases matching TRBD1. Germline V gene data show CDR1 as GTSNPN and CDR2 as SVGIG (reference sequence). Germline trimming cut 0 bases from V and 5 bases from J; bases unmatched to any gene: 8. This CDR3 is 16 amino acids long. The CDR3 DNA reads as TGTGCCTGGAGTGTACTTGGGACAGGGCTCAACAATGAGCAGTTCTTC. This codes for CAWSVLGTGLNNEQFF.

This chain uses TRBV27 with TRBJ2-7, with D possibly matching TRBD1 (6 bases). The CDR3 consists of 13 residues. Germline values: CDR1 MNHEY, CDR2 SMNVEV (reference sequence). Trimming left V 4 bases short and J 2 bases short, with 9 bases between. CDR3 DNA sequence: TGTGCCAGCAGTTGGCAGGGGCCCTACGAGCAGTACTTC. Translated, it gives CASSWQGPYEQYF.

The V call is TRBV11-2, the J call TRBJ2-7; 11 nucleotides match TRBD2. The CDR3 covers 15 residues. Germline V gives CDR1 SGHAT, CDR2 FQNNGV. V shed 6 bases, J shed 5 bases, and the junction held 9 bases outside the gene matches. Here the CDR3 DNA reads TGTGCCAGCAGTGTACAACTAGCGGGAGTAGACGAGCAGTACTTC. Its protein product is CASSVQLAGVDEQYF.

The chain carries TRBV11-2 and TRBJ2-7; D remains unclear. Germline CDR1 is SGHAT and CDR2 is FQNNGV. The CDR3 has 13 residues. V lost 1 base and J 0 bases, leaving 4 bases between the germline ends. The CDR3: CASSLGVSYEQYF. Here the CDR3 DNA reads TGTGCCAGCAGCTTAGGAGTCTCCTACGAGCAGTACTTC.

The chain links TRBV12-3 or TRBV12-4 to TRBJ2-1, with D unclear. Trimming took 7 bases from V and 9 from J, leaving 16 bases between them. The length of the CDR3 is 13 residues. The CDR3 protein is CASTRLSLREQFF. CDR3 bases: TGTGCCAGCACCCGTTTATCCCTACGTGAGCAGTTCTTC.

This chain connects TRBV5-1 to TRBJ1-1, with D possibly matching TRBD1 (6 bases). CDR1 and CDR2 (germline): SGHRS, YFSETQ. CDR3 length: 14 amino acids. The V end lost 0 bases, the J end lost 5 bases, and 11 bases lay between the germline ends. CDR3 sequence: CASSLVSGDTEAFF. CDR3 coding DNA: TGCGCCAGCAGCTTGGTTTCAGGGGATACTGAAGCTTTCTTT.

The J gene is TRBJ2-1, the V gene TRBV10-1; 15 bases line up with TRBD2. CDR3 length: 15 residues. Germline V gene data show CDR1 as WNHNN and CDR2 as SYGVQD (reference sequence). The trim removed 6 bases at V and 7 bases at J, leaving 4 bases unmatched. The CDR3 loop reads CASSSGTSGRNEQFF. In DNA form, the CDR3 reads TGCGCCAGCAGCTCCGGGACTAGCGGGAGGAATGAGCAGTTCTTC.

The chain employs TRBV27 and TRBJ2-7, with D perhaps matching TRBD1 (6 bases). Germline assignment: CDR1 MNHEY and CDR2 SMNVEV (reference sequence). V was pared by 5 bases and J by 0 bases, with 11 bases between. CDR3 length equals 14 residues. The CDR3 is CASSPTGYSYEQYF. As DNA, the CDR3 is TGTGCCAGCAGTCCGACAGGTTACTCCTACGAGCAGTACTTC.

The chain couples TRBV29-1 to TRBJ2-5; 7 bases are shared with TRBD1. The CDR3 covers 12 residues. V shed 6 bases, J shed 4 bases, and the junction held 5 bases outside the gene matches. In germline, CDR1 is SQVTM, CDR2 ANQGSEA. The CDR3 nucleotides read TGCAGCGTACAGGGGTTATTAGAGACCCAGTACTTC. Translating it yields CSVQGLLETQYF.

The CDR3 sequence is CASSQDPTPSGRETQYF. The CDR3 DNA reads as TGCGCCAGCAGCCAAGACCCAACCCCCAGCGGGAGAGAGACCCAGTACTTC. The chain combines TRBV4-1 with TRBJ2-5; 8 nucleotides align to TRBD2. The ends lost 0 bases at V and 4 bases at J; junction bases unmatched: 10. Looked up from germline, CDR1 is MGHRA and CDR2 is YSYEKL. The CDR3 consists of 17 residues.

DNA for the CDR3: TGTGCCAGCAGCCCTGGGGGGGGCTATGGCTACACCTTC. This encodes CASSPGGGYGYTF. The chain joins TRBV11-2 to TRBJ1-2; TRBD1 is a possible D gene (5 bases). CDR1 is SGHAT and CDR2 is FQNNGV in the germline V gene. The ends were cut back, 5 bases at V and 4 bases at J, with 11 bases in the middle. CDR3 length equals 13 residues.

The chain carries TRBV6-4 and TRBJ1-2, with 7 positions matching TRBD1. Trimming at V came to 3 bases and at J to 9 bases, leaving 10 bases not matched to a gene. Germline-derived CDR1 and CDR2 are MRHNA and SNTAGT. This CDR3 is built from 14 residues. CDR3 in DNA: TGTGCCAGCAGTGATCGCGGGGAAGGGGGCAGCTACACCTTC. Translation: CASSDRGEGGSYTF.